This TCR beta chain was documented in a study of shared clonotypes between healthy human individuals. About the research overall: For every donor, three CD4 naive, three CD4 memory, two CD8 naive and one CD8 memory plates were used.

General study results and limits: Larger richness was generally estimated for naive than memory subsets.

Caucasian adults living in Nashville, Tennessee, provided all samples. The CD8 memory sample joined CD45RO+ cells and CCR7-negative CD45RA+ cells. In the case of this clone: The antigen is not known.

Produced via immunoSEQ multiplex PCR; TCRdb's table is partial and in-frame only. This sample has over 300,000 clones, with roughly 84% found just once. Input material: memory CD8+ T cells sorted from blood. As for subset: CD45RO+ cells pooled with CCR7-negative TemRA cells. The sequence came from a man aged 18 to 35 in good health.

CDR3: CASSQGVGNTIYF. CDR3 DNA: TGCGCCAGCAGCCAGGGGGTTGGAAACACCATATATTTT. V gene TRBV4-3 combines with J gene TRBJ1-3; D is possibly TRBD1 (5 bases). In germline, CDR1 is LGHNA, CDR2 YSLEER. The CDR3 covers 13 residues. V was trimmed by 3 bases and J by 3 bases, leaving 6 bases between them.